Shown below are 14 T cell receptor beta chains from a single sample sequenced in a study of T cells in Graves' hyperthyroidism and ophthalmopathy. The TCR beta CDR3 regions underwent amplification using RNA transcripts as the source. The study used the HTBI primer set for a first-round RT-PCR of the TCR CDR3. TCRdb redid the calling of the multiplex PCR reads with MiXCR, one entry per CDR3 protein. This table has about 710,000 distinct CDR3 sequences, over 15% appearing once. Sequencing used blood. These TCRs come from a man younger than 35 with Graves' hyperthyroidism.

This clonotype was detected only a few times. This chain uses TRBV28 with TRBJ1-6; unclear D gene. This CDR3 has 15 residues. V was cut by 7 bases and J by 6 bases, with 16 bases left in between. The germline gives CDR1 MDHEN, CDR2 SYDVKM. The CDR3 here is CASNQSPSGNSPLHF. DNA of the CDR3: TGTGCCAGCAATCAAAGCCCCAGCGGTAATTCACCCCTCCACTTT. Variable domain in full (rest from reference TRBV28 and TRBJ1-6): DVKVTQSSRYLVKRTGEKVFLECVQDMDHENMFWYRQDPGLGLRLIYFSYDVKMKEKGDIPEGYSVSREKKERFSLILESASTNQTSMYLCASNQSPSGNSPLHFGNGTRLTVT.

This clonotype was observed many times. The chain links TRBV2 to TRBJ2-5, with D tentatively TRBD2 (7 bases). Germline lookup yields CDR1 SNHLY and CDR2 FYNNEI. This CDR3 contains 13 residues. V lost 9 bases, J lost 5 bases, and 16 bases lay in between. The CDR3 sequence is CASRGNGRETQYF. The CDR3, as DNA: TGTGCCAGTAGGGGGAACGGGAGGGAGACCCAGTACTTC.

The chain employs TRBV20-1 and TRBJ1-1, with TRBD1 as a possible D gene (5 bases). Germline-derived CDR1 and CDR2 are DFQATT and SNEGSKA (reference sequence). Trimming removed 7 bases at V and 5 bases at J, with 23 bases between. This CDR3 is 15 amino acids long. CDR3 nucleotide sequence: TGCAGTGTCGAACTCCCGGGACCGCCCGGGACTGAAGCTTTCTTT. Protein product: CSVELPGPPGTEAFF.

Concerning this clonotype itself: The junction differs from germline at one of its ends, possibly a read error. The gene calls are TRBV28 and TRBJ2-1; no firm D call. Germline loops: CDR1 MDHEN, CDR2 SYDVKM. The CDR3 loop spans 12 amino acids. The CDR3 is CASSQDEHEQFF. In nucleotides, the CDR3 is TGCGCCAGCAGCCAAGATGAGCATGAGCAGTTCTTC.

In its sample, this clonotype was seen many times. V gene TRBV9 combines with J gene TRBJ2-7; either TRBD1 or TRBD2 may supply D (5 bases each). The CDR3 is 15 residues long. Germline V gives CDR1 SGDLS, CDR2 YYNGEE. V lost 2 bases and J 0 bases, leaving 12 bases between the germline ends. The CDR3 sequence: CASSVGTASSYEQYF. CDR3 sequence (DNA): TGTGCCAGCAGCGTCGGGACGGCTAGCTCCTACGAGCAGTACTTC.

This clonotype occurred a few times. The V and J genes are TRBV12-3 or TRBV12-4 and TRBJ1-3, with 7 nucleotides matching TRBD1. The CDR3 consists of 13 residues. Losses at the gene ends were 10 bases for V and 0 bases for J; bases not matched to a gene: 3. For the CDR3, the DNA is TGTGCCACCGGGGACAGCTCTGGAAACACCATATATTTT. Its translation is CATGDSSGNTIYF.

CDR3 sequence: CASSLAETVRAKNIQYF. In DNA form, the CDR3 reads TGTGCCAGCAGCTTGGCCGAAACAGTTCGAGCCAAAAACATTCAGTACTTC. The V gene is TRBV5-6, the J gene TRBJ2-4; D gene uncertain. Germline loops: CDR1 SGHDT, CDR2 YYEEEE. V dropped 0 bases and J dropped 0 bases, with 13 bases sitting between them. This CDR3 spans 17 amino acids.

The table lists this clonotype with a few counts. The CDR3 nucleotides read TGCAGTGCCCACGTGACAGGTATCCCCTACGAGCAGTACTTC. Translated: CSAHVTGIPYEQYF. The chain links TRBV20-1 to TRBJ2-7; tentative D call: TRBD1 (6 bases). Trimming removed 6 bases at V and 2 bases at J, with 17 bases between. The germline V gene has CDR1 DFQATT and CDR2 SNEGSKA (reference sequence). CDR3 length: 14 residues.

This clonotype was recorded at least ten times. This rearrangement joins TRBV28 to TRBJ2-3; TRBD2 matches 7 bases. Germline CDR1 is MDHEN and CDR2 is SYDVKM. The CDR3 extends over 18 amino acids. Trimming took 4 bases from V and 7 from J; bases not matched to a gene: 20. Here the CDR3 DNA reads TGTGCCAGCAGTTACGACCCCGGTGTGGGGGGGTCCGTTTATACGCAGTATTTT. Protein sequence: CASSYDPGVGGSVYTQYF. Together with reference TRBV28 and TRBJ2-3, the CDR3 gives the full variable domain: DVKVTQSSRYLVKRTGEKVFLECVQDMDHENMFWYRQDPGLGLRLIYFSYDVKMKEKGDIPEGYSVSREKKERFSLILESASTNQTSMYLCASSYDPGVGGSVYTQYFGPGTRLTVL.

Ten or more counts support this clonotype. The chain is built from TRBV5-1 and TRBJ2-3; possibly TRBD1 or TRBD2 for D (6 bases each). The V gene lost 8 bases and the J gene lost 1 base, with 14 bases spanning the gap. The CDR3 has 14 amino acids. Germline CDR1 SGHRS, CDR2 YFSETQ. The CDR3 sequence: CASEEGDGTDTQYF. In DNA, the CDR3 is TGCGCCAGTGAGGAGGGGGACGGCACAGATACGCAGTATTTT.

CDR3 nucleotide sequence: TGTGCCAGCTCGCCCTCGGACACAAGAGGGGAAAAACTGTTTTTT. This translates into CASSPSDTRGEKLFF. The chain is built from TRBV18 and TRBJ1-4, with TRBD1 as a possible D gene (5 bases). The V end lost 6 bases, the J end lost 8 bases, and 19 bases lay between the germline ends. This CDR3 spans 15 amino acids. Germline CDR1 is KGHSH and CDR2 is LQKENI.

The sample holds a few counts of this clonotype. This chain connects TRBV5-1 to TRBJ2-1; D unclear. V was pared by 4 bases and J by 7 bases, with 9 bases between. The CDR3 is 12 amino acids. Per the germline V gene, CDR1 is SGHRS and CDR2 is YFSETQ. This CDR3 reads CASSRAWNEQFF. CDR3 sequence (DNA): TGCGCCAGCAGCAGAGCCTGGAATGAGCAGTTCTTC.

This clonotype was detected many times. The chain joins TRBV27 to TRBJ2-7; 11 bases are shared with TRBD2. Germline V gene lookup returns CDR1 MNHEY and CDR2 SMNVEV (reference sequence). This CDR3 is 16 amino acids long. V was pared by 3 bases and J by 2 bases, with 6 bases of the junction left unmatched. CDR3 DNA sequence: TGTGCCAGCAGTTTCCTAGCGGGAGGCGTCGCCTACGAGCAGTACTTC. This encodes CASSFLAGGVAYEQYF.

The gene calls are TRBV7-9 and TRBJ2-1, with TRBD1 matching 7 bases. The CDR3 loop spans 16 amino acids. Germline V gene lookup returns CDR1 SEHNR and CDR2 FQNEAQ (reference sequence). The ends lost 4 bases at V and 4 bases at J; junction bases unmatched: 10. CDR3 nucleotide sequence: TGTGCCAGCAGCTCCCTGGGGGACAGAATTTACAATGAGCAGTTCTTC. This gives the protein CASSSLGDRIYNEQFF.